These 24 T cell receptor beta chains originate from one sample sequenced in a study of Graves' ophthalmopathy and Graves' hyperthyroidism. As the template, RNA transcripts were used to amplify TCR beta CDR3 regions. An initial RT-PCR round employing HTBI primers preceded a second-round multiplex PCR. TCRdb re-derived calls from the multiplex PCR reads in MiXCR, one entry per CDR3 protein. The sample includes around 1.1 million distinct CDR3 sequences, around a third of them seen just once. Material: peripheral blood or thyroid tissue (not recorded which). The origin of the receptors is an adult man with Graves' hyperthyroidism.

The chain is built from TRBV29-1 and TRBJ2-5, with 8 bases that match TRBD2. This CDR3 comprises 14 residues. The junction had 8 bases not matched to a gene; V was cut back by 1 base and J by 7 bases. Germline CDR1 is SQVTM and CDR2 is ANQGSEA. As DNA, the CDR3 is TGCAGCGTTGAAGGAGCGGGAGATCGTGGGACCCAGTACTTC. This encodes CSVEGAGDRGTQYF.

The chain joins TRBV20-1 to TRBJ1-1; no reliable D call. With 6 bases removed from V and 0 bases from J, the gap between germline ends came to 11 bases. Germline-derived CDR1 and CDR2 are DFQATT and SNEGSKA (reference sequence). The CDR3 runs to 13 residues. Here the CDR3 DNA reads TGCAGTGCCAGCAGGCGATTGAACACTGAAGCTTTCTTT. The encoded protein is CSASRRLNTEAFF.

This clonotype was counted only a few times. V is TRBV5-8 and J is TRBJ1-1; the D gene is possibly TRBD1 (5 bases). From germline, CDR1 is SGHTS and CDR2 YDEGEE. This CDR3 contains 15 residues. Trimming left V 5 bases short and J 4 bases short, with 18 bases between. This CDR3 reads CASRLGHLGRTEAFF. The CDR3 region has the DNA TGTGCCAGCAGACTTGGACACCTTGGGCGCACTGAAGCTTTCTTT.

In its sample, this clonotype was seen many times. V is TRBV29-1 and J is TRBJ1-1; D may be TRBD1 (6 bases). This CDR3 contains 14 residues. V was trimmed by 6 bases and J by 0 bases, leaving 14 bases between them. The germline V gene has CDR1 SQVTM and CDR2 ANQGSEA. CDR3 bases: TGCAGCGTCCAGGACAGCCTCATGAACACTGAAGCTTTCTTT. Translating gives CSVQDSLMNTEAFF.

V and J are TRBV10-1 and TRBJ1-5; D may be TRBD1 (5 bases). Trimming took off 2 bases at V and 0 bases at J, with 8 bases between the two ends. CDR1 and CDR2 from the germline V gene are WNHNN and SYGVQD (reference sequence). This CDR3 has 15 amino acids. CDR3 sequence reads: CASSEERGSNQPQHF. CDR3 sequence (DNA): TGCGCCAGCAGTGAGGAGAGGGGTAGCAATCAGCCCCAGCATTTT.

This clonotype was seen only a few times. The germline gene is not matched at one end of the junction; a read error may be the cause. The chain uses TRBV2 and TRBJ2-7; perhaps TRBD1 as D (7 bases). This CDR3 region has 13 residues. CDR1 and CDR2 from the germline V gene are SNHLY and FYNNEI. CDR3: CVSRRQGGDEQYF. CDR3 nucleotides: TGTGTCAGCAGGCGACAGGGAGGCGACGAGCAGTACTTC. Supplemented by reference TRBV2 and TRBJ2-7, the full variable domain reads EPEVTQTPSHQVTQMGQEVILRCVPISNHLYFYWYRQILGQKVEFLVSFYNNEISEKSEIFDDQFSVERPDGSNFTLKIRSTKLEDSAMYFCVSRRQGGDEQYFGPGTRLTVT.

This clonotype was recorded a few times. The chain uses TRBV6-5 and TRBJ2-2; D possibly corresponds to TRBD2 (5 bases). CDR3 length: 16 amino acids. Trimming removed 7 bases from V and 1 base from J, with 16 bases in between. The germline gives CDR1 MNHEY, CDR2 SVGAGI. CDR3 sequence reads: CASTTRGKVNTGELFF. The CDR3 coding sequence is TGTGCCAGCACCACTCGGGGAAAGGTGAACACCGGGGAGCTGTTTTTT.

This clonotype was detected ten times or more. The chain combines TRBV12-3 or TRBV12-4 with TRBJ1-3; D is possibly TRBD1 (5 bases). V lost 5 bases to trimming and J lost 14 bases, with 13 bases between them. The length of the CDR3 is 11 residues. The DNA for the CDR3 is TGTGCCAGCAGTATAGGACAAGGAGTATATTTT. Amino acids: CASSIGQGVYF.

CDR3 sequence reads: CASSYSSRGDHQPQHF. The CDR3 DNA sequence: TGTGCCAGCAGTTACTCGTCCAGGGGAGATCATCAGCCCCAGCATTTT. The V gene is TRBV6-5, the J gene TRBJ1-5, with D possibly being TRBD1 (6 bases). V lost 0 bases and J 5 bases, leaving 14 bases between the germline ends. Germline CDR1 MNHEY, CDR2 SVGAGI. There are 16 residues in the CDR3.

This clonotype was detected many times. CDR3 bases: TGTGCCAGCAGTGATCCGGACAGGGGGCGTATCGACTACACCTTC. Protein: CASSDPDRGRIDYTF. The rearrangement links TRBV25-1 to TRBJ1-2; 11 bases agree with TRBD1. This CDR3 comprises 15 residues. Looked up from germline, CDR1 is MGHDK and CDR2 is SYGVNS. V dropped 3 bases and J dropped 10; count of bases not matched to a gene: 10.

This clonotype has at least ten counts. This chain links TRBV5-8 with TRBJ1-1; D is ambiguous. The CDR3 is 14 residues long. Germline CDR1 and CDR2: SGHTS and YDEGEE. With 2 bases removed from V and 2 bases from J, the gap between germline ends came to 10 bases. CDR3: CASSFRTQNTEAFF. CDR3 coding DNA: TGTGCCAGCAGCTTCAGGACCCAAAACACTGAAGCTTTCTTT.

This clonotype was detected many times. V gene TRBV7-8 combines with J gene TRBJ2-2, with 9 positions matching TRBD1. V trimming: 3 bases; J trimming: 0 bases; junction bases outside the gene matches: 2. From germline, CDR1 is SGHVS and CDR2 FQNEAQ. The CDR3 is 16 residues long. The CDR3, as DNA: TGTGCCAGCAGCTTTACAGGGGGCGCGAACACCGGGGAGCTGTTTTTT. The encoded protein is CASSFTGGANTGELFF.

Concerning this clonotype: Because the CDR3 is missing its conserved closing phenylalanine or tryptophan, this is likely a read error. The DNA is left out, because the CDR3 cannot be placed on it with certainty; the CDR3 is given as TCRdb lists it. This chain joins TRBV2 and TRBJ2-7. Germline assignment: CDR1 SNHLY and CDR2 FYNNEI. The CDR3 length is 10 residues, termini included. CDR3 residues: CASSEGGWDY.

The chain is built from TRBV12-3 or TRBV12-4 and TRBJ2-7; the match to TRBD2 covers 13 bases. V lost 5 bases, J lost 5 bases, and 9 bases stayed unmatched. The CDR3 runs to 16 residues. The CDR3 loop reads CASSLWTSGSLDEQYF. CDR3 in DNA: TGTGCCAGCAGTCTGTGGACTAGCGGGAGTCTCGACGAGCAGTACTTC.

In this sample, this clonotype turned up a few times. The V and J genes are TRBV5-1 and TRBJ1-3; 9 positions agree with TRBD1. Germline V gene lookup returns CDR1 SGHRS and CDR2 YFSETQ. The V gene end was trimmed by 4 bases and the J gene end by 0 bases; junction bases not matched to a gene: 8. The CDR3 length is 17 residues. The CDR3 is CASSPGTGLRSGNTIYF. CDR3 DNA: TGCGCCAGCAGCCCCGGGACAGGGCTCCGCTCTGGAAACACCATATATTTT.

Only a few counts were recorded for this clonotype. The genes are TRBV6-2 or TRBV6-3 and TRBJ2-2; TRBD1 aligns across 7 bases. Germline V gene sequence: CDR1 MNHEY, CDR2 SVGEGT. V shed 6 bases and J 6 bases; nucleotides not matched to a gene: 7. The CDR3 runs to 14 residues. CDR3 sequence reads: CASRLTTGPGELFF. The CDR3, as DNA: TGTGCCAGCAGACTAACGACAGGGCCCGGGGAGCTGTTTTTT.

In this sample, this clonotype turned up many times. The chain links TRBV7-2 to TRBJ2-2; tentative D call: TRBD1 (6 bases). Germline assignment: CDR1 SGHTA and CDR2 FQGNSA. V was shortened by 5 bases and J by 4 bases, with 20 bases between the two germline ends. The CDR3 contains 17 residues. Written as DNA, the CDR3 is TGTGCCAGCAGCCTTCGACAGGCCATAACCCTCACCGGGGAGCTGTTTTTT. Translation: CASSLRQAITLTGELFF.

This chain's CDR3 is CSASIGGRDEQYF. CDR3 DNA sequence: TGCAGTGCTTCCATCGGAGGCAGGGACGAGCAGTACTTC. The chain has TRBV20-1 and TRBJ2-7, with D perhaps matching TRBD1 or TRBD2 (5 bases each). This CDR3 contains 13 residues. From germline, CDR1 is DFQATT and CDR2 SNEGSKA (reference sequence). V was trimmed by 5 bases and J by 5 bases, leaving 16 bases between them.

The sample holds one count of this clonotype. A single base separates this from a much larger clone, so it may be a read error. The J gene is TRBJ2-6, the V gene TRBV9, with 8 bases lining up with TRBD1. The CDR3 totals 17 residues. J lost 2 bases, V lost 3 bases, and 7 bases had no gene match. Germline-derived CDR1 and CDR2 are SGDLS and YYNGEE. CDR3 sequence (DNA): TGTGCCAGCAGCGAATGGACAGGGAAGGCTGGGGCCAACGTCCTGACTTTC. Translating it yields CASSEWTGKAGANVLTF.

This clonotype was seen only a few times. V and J are TRBV9 and TRBJ1-6; TRBD1 is a possible D gene (6 bases). V lost 4 bases and J lost 6, with 14 bases in between. The CDR3 loop spans 15 amino acids. Germline V gene sequence: CDR1 SGDLS, CDR2 YYNGEE. DNA for the CDR3: TGTGCCAGCAGCCAAGCCACAGGGCCTAATTCACCCCTCCACTTT. Translating it yields CASSQATGPNSPLHF.

This chain links TRBV14 with TRBJ2-7, with D perhaps matching TRBD1 or TRBD2 (6 bases each). From germline, CDR1 is SGHDN and CDR2 FVKESK. Trimming pared 1 base from V and 4 bases from J, leaving 14 bases between. The CDR3 consists of 15 residues. CDR3 coding DNA: TGTGCCAGCAGCCAAGCGTCGGGGGCCATTTACGAGCAGTACTTC. Translated: CASSQASGAIYEQYF.

This clonotype appeared many times. The chain carries TRBV7-8 and TRBJ2-7; 7 nucleotides match TRBD1. The germline gives CDR1 SGHVS, CDR2 FQNEAQ. J was trimmed by 4 bases and V by 6 bases; bases with no gene match: 6. This CDR3 spans 13 amino acids. The CDR3 loop is CASRPVDRYEQYF. In DNA, the CDR3 is TGTGCCAGCAGACCCGTGGACAGGTACGAGCAGTACTTC.

The chain recombines TRBV7-9 with TRBJ2-6, with D unresolved. Germline V CDR1 and CDR2: SEHNR, FQNEAQ (reference sequence). This CDR3 has 16 amino acids. V was shortened by 0 bases and J by 0 bases, with 6 bases between the two germline ends. CDR3 DNA sequence: TGTGCCAGCAGCTTAGCTGCGGCCTCTGGGGCCAACGTCCTGACTTTC. Its protein product is CASSLAAASGANVLTF.

This clonotype was observed many times. The chain has TRBV15 and TRBJ1-5, with 11 positions matching TRBD1. The CDR3 has 16 amino acids. Trimming removed 1 base from V and 5 bases from J; junction bases left unmatched: 4. From germline, CDR1 is LNHNV and CDR2 YYDKDF (reference sequence). Written as DNA, the CDR3 is TGTGCCACCAGCAGAGCCGGACAGGGGGCTGATCAGCCCCAGCATTTT. It translates to CATSRAGQGADQPQHF.